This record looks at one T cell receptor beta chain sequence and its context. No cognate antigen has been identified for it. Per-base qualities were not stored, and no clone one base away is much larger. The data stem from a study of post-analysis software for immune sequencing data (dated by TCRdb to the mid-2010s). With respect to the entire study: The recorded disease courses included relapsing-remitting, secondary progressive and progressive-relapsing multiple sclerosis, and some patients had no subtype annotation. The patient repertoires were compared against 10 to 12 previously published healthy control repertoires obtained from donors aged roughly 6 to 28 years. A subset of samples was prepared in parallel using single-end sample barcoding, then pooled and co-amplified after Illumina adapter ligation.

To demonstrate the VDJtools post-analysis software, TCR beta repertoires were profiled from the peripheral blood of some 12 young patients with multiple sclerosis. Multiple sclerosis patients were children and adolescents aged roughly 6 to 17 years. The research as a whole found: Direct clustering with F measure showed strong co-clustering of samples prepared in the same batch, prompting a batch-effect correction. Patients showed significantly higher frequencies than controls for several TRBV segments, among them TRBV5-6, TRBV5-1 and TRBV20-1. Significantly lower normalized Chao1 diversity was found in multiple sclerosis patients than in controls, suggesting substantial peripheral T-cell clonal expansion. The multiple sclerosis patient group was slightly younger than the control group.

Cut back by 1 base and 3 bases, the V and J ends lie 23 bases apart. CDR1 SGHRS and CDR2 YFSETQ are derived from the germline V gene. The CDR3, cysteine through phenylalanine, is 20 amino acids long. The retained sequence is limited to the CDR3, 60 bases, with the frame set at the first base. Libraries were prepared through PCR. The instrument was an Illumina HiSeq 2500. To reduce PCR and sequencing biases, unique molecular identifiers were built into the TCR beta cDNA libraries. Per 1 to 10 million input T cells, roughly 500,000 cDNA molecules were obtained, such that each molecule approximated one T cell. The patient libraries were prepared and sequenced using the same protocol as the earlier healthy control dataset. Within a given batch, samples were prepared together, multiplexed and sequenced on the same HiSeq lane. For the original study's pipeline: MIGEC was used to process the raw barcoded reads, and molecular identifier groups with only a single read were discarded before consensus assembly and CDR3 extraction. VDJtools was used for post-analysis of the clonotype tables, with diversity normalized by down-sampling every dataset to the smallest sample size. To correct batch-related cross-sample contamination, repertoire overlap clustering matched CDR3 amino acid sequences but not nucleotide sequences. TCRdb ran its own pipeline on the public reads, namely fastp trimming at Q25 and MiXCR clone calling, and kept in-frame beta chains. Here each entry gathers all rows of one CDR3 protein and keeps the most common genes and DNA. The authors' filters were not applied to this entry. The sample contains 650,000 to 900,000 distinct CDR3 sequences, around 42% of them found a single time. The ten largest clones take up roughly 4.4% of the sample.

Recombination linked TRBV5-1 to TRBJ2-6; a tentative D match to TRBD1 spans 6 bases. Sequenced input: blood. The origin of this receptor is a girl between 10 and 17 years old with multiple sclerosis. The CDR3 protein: CASSLRRWEQGDFGANVLTF. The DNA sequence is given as TGCGCCAGCAGCTTGCGGCGGTGGGAACAGGGAGACTTTGGGGCCAACGTCCTGACTTTC.